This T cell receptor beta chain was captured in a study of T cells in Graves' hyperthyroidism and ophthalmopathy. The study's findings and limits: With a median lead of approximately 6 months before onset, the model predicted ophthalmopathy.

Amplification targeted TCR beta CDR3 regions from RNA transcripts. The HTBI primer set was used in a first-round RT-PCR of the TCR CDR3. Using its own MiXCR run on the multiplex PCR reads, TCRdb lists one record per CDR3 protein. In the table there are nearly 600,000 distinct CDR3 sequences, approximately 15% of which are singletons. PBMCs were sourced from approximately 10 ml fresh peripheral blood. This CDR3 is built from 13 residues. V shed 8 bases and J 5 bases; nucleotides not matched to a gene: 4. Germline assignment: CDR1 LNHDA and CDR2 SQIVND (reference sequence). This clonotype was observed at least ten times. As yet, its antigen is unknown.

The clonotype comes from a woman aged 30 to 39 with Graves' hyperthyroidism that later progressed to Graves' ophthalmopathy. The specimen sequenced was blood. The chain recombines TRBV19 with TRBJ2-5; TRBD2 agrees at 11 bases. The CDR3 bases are TGTGCCAGTCGACTAGCGGGAAAGGAGACCCAGTACTTC. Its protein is CASRLAGKETQYF.